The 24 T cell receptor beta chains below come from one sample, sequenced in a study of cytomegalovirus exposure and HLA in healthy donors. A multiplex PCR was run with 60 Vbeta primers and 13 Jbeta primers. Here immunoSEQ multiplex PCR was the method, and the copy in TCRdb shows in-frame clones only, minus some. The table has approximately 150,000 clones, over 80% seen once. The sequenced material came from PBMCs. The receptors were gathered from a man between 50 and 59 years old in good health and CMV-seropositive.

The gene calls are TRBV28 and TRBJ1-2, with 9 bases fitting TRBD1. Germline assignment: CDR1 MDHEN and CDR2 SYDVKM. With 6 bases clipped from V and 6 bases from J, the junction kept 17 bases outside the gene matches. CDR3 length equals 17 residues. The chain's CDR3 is CASRQTLLRGQGHGYTF. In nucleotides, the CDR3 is TGTGCCAGCAGACAGACCTTGCTCCGGGGACAGGGTCATGGCTACACCTTC.

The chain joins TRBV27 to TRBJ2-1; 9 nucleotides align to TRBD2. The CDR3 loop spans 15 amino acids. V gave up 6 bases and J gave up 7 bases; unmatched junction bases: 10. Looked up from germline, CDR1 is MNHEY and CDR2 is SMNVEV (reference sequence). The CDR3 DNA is TGTGCCAGCAGGTCCGGAGGAGCGGGAGGAAATGAGCAGTTCTTC. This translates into CASRSGGAGGNEQFF.

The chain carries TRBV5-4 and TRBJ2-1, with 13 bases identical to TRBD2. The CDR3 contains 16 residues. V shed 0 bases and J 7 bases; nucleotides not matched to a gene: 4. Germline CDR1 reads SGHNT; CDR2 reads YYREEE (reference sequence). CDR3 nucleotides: TGTGCCAGCAGCTTGGCCGTACTAGCGGGAGGGAATGAGCAGTTCTTC. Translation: CASSLAVLAGGNEQFF.

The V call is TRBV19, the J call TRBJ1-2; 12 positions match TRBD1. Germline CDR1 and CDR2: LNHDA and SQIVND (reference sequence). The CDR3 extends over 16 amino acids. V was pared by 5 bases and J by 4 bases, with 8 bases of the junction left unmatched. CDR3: CASSPAGTGGAYGYTF. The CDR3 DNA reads TGTGCCAGTAGTCCCGCCGGGACAGGGGGCGCCTATGGCTACACCTTC.

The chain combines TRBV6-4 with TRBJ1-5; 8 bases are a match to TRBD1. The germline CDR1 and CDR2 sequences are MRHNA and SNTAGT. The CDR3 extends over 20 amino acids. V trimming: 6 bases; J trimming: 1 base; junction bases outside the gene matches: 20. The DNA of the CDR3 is TGTGCCAGCAGCGCAGACAAAGGACAGGGTATGGGTATGAGCAATCAGCCCCAGCATTTT. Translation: CASSADKGQGMGMSNQPQHF.

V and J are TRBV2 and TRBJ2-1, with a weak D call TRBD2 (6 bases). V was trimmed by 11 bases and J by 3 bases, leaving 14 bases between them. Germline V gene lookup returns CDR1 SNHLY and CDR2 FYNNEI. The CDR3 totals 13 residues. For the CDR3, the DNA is TGTGCCGGACCGGAGGGGAACTACAATGAGCAGTTCTTC. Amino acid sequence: CAGPEGNYNEQFF. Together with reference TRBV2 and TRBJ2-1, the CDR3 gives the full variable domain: EPEVTQTPSHQVTQMGQEVILRCVPISNHLYFYWYRQILGQKVEFLVSFYNNEISEKSEIFDDQFSVERPDGSNFTLKIRSTKLEDSAMYFCAGPEGNYNEQFFGPGTRLTVL.

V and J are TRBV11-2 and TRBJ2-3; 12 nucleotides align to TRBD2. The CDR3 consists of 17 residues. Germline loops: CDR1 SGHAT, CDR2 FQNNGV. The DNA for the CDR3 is TGTGCGACGAGTCTAACTAGCGGGGGGCCCAGCACAGATACGCAGTATTTT. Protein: CATSLTSGGPSTDTQYF.

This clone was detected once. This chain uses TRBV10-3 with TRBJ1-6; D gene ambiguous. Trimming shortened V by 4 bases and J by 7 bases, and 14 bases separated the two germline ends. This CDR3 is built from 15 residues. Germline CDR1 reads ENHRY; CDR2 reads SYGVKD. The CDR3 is CAISGWRAQNSPLHF. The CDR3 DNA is TGTGCCATCAGTGGATGGAGGGCTCAAAATTCACCCCTCCACTTT.

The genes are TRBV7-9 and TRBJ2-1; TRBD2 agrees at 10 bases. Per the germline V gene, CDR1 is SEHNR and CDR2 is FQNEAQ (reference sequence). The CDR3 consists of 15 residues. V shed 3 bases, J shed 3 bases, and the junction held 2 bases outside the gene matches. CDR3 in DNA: TGTGCCAGCAGCTTCCTAGCGGGAGACTACAATGAGCAGTTCTTC. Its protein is CASSFLAGDYNEQFF.

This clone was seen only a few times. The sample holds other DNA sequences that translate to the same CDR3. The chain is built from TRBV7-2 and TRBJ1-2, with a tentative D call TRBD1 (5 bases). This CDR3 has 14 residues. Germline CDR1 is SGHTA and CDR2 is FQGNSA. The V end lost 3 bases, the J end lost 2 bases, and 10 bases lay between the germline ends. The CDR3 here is CASSLGTGNYGYTF. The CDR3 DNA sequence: TGTGCCAGCAGCTTGGGGACTGGGAACTATGGCTACACCTTC.

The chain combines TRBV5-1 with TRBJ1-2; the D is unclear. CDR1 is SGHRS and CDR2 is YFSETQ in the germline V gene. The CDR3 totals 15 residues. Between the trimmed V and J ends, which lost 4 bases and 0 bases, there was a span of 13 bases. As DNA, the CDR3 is TGCGCCAGCAGCACGGCACAGACCTCTAACTATGGCTACACCTTC. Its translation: CASSTAQTSNYGYTF.

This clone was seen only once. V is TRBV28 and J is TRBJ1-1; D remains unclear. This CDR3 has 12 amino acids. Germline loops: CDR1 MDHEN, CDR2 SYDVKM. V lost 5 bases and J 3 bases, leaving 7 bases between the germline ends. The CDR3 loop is CASSLLHTEAFF. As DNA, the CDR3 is TGTGCCAGCAGTCTACTACACACTGAAGCTTTCTTT.

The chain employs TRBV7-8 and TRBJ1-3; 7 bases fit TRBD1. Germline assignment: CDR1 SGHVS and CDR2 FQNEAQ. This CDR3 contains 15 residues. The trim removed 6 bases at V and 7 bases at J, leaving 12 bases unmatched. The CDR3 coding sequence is TGTGCCAGCAGGTCTAGCACAGGGGCCGGGAACACCATATATTTT. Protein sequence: CASRSSTGAGNTIYF.

CDR3 sequence (DNA): TGTGCCAGCAGTTTATTAGGGGTGAACTACAATGAGCAGTTCTTC. Residues: CASSLLGVNYNEQFF. This chain links TRBV27 with TRBJ2-1; a possible D gene is TRBD1 (5 bases). The V end was cut by 1 base, the J end by 3 bases, with 10 bases between. CDR1 MNHEY and CDR2 SMNVEV come from the germline V gene (reference sequence). This CDR3 is built from 15 residues.

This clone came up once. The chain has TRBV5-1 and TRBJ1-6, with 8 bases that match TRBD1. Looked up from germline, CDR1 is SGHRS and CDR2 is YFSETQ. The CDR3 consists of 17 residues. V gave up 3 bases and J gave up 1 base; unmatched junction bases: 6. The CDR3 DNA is TGCGCCAGCAGCTCGACAGGGGTAATATCCTATAATTCACCCCTCCACTTT. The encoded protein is CASSSTGVISYNSPLHF.

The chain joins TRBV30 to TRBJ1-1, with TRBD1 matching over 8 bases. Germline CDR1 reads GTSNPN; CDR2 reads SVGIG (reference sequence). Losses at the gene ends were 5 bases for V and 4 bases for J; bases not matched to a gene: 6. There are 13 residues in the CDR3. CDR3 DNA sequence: TGTGCCTGGGGAAGACAGGGGCTCACTGAAGCTTTCTTT. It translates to CAWGRQGLTEAFF.

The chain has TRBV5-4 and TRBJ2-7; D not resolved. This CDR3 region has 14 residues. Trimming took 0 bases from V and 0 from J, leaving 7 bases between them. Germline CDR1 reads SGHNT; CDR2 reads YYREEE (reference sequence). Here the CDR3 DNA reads TGTGCCAGCAGCTTGGGGCAGGACTCCTACGAGCAGTACTTC. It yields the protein CASSLGQDSYEQYF.

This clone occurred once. This chain's CDR3 is CASSRGTEQYF. As DNA, the CDR3 is TGTGCCAGCAGCCGTGGGACTGAGCAGTACTTC. This chain links TRBV5-5 with TRBJ2-7; TRBD2 might be the D (6 bases). Trimming stripped 4 bases from V and 7 bases from J, with 9 bases between. Germline V gene lookup returns CDR1 SGHKS and CDR2 YYEKEE (reference sequence). The length of the CDR3 is 11 residues.

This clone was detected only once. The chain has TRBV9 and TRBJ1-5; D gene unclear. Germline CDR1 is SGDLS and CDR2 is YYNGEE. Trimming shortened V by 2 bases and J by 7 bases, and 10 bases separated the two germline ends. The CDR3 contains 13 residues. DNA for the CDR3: TGTGCCAGCAGCGTCGGACCGGGGCAGCCCCAGCATTTT. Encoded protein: CASSVGPGQPQHF.

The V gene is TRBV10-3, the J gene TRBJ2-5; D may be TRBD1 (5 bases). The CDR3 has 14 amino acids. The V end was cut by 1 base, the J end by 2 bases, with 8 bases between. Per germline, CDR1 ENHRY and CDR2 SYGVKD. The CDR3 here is CAISEWQGQETQYF. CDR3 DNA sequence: TGTGCCATCAGTGAGTGGCAGGGTCAAGAGACCCAGTACTTC.

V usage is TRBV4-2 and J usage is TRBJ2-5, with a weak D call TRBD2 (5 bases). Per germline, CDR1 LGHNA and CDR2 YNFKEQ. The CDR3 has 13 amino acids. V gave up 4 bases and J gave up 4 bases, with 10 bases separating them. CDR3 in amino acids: CASSRGWGETQYF. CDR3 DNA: TGTGCCAGCAGCCGAGGGTGGGGAGAGACCCAGTACTTC.

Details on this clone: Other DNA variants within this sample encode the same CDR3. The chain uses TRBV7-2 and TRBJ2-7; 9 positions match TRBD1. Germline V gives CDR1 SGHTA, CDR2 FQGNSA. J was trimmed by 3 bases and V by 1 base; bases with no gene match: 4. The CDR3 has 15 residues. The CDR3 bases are TGTGCCAGCAGCTTAGACGGGACAGGGTTCTACGAGCAGTACTTC. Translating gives CASSLDGTGFYEQYF.

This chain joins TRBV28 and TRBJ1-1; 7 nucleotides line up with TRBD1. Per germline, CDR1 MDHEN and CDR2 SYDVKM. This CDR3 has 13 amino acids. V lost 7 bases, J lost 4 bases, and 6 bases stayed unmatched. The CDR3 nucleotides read TGTGCCAGCATAGGGCAGGGGGGCACTGAAGCTTTCTTT. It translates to CASIGQGGTEAFF.

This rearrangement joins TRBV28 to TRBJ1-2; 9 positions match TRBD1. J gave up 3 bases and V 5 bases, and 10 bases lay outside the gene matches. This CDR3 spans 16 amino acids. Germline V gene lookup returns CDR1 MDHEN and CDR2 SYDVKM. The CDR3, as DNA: TGTGCCAGCAGTCTCTCCGGACAGGGGTGGGACTATGGCTACACCTTC. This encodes CASSLSGQGWDYGYTF.